This TCR beta chain came from a study of graft-versus-host responses after intestinal transplantation. In the study overall: Following induction with anti-thymocyte globulin, all recipients were given tacrolimus and steroids for roughly three years. The study, taken as a whole, reports: There was an association between peak levels of circulating GvH clones and early post-transplant HvG declines. Recipient-marrow GvH clones were detected, some having first appeared in ileum or blood. Across patients carrying graft-donor T cell macrochimerism, allografts held high graft-versus-host to host-versus-graft clonal ratios.

On this clone: The antigen remains unidentified.

In germline, CDR1 is SGHTA, CDR2 FQGNSA. The CDR3 spans 13 residues. V was clipped by 5 bases and J by 4 bases, with 12 bases between them. Sequenced by immunoSEQ multiplex PCR; TCRdb stores in-frame clones only, minus some. The sample carries about 50,000 clones, 85% to 95% recorded once. This chain uses TRBV7-2 with TRBJ2-7; TRBD1 or TRBD2 may be the D gene (5 bases each). This receptor was taken from a human donor who was the organ donor for an intestinal transplant. The sample in question was unstimulated CD4+ T cells sorted from spleen or lymph node cells, obtained before transplant. The CDR3 DNA is TGTGCCAGCAGCCCCGGGACCGAATACGAGCAGTACTTC. Encoded protein: CASSPGTEYEQYF.